These T cell receptor beta chains were read from a single sample in a study of T cells expressing NK-cell markers. From its re-call of the 5' RACE reads, TCRdb lists each CDR3 protein once, without DNA. The table lists 500,000 or so distinct CDR3 sequences. Sequencing used blood T cells: a sorted CD56 or NKG2C T cell subset, CD4+ or CD8+ T cells, or bulk PBMC T cells (not recorded which). Receptors originate from a man aged 18 to 29 in good health. CDR3s include the opening cysteine and the closing phenylalanine or tryptophan. Fields, in order: CDR3 protein, J gene, V gene.

cdr3_aa: CASSRLAGIGPIGTQYF
j_call: TRBJ2-5
v_call: TRBV7-2

cdr3_aa: CASSLISLSGNTIYF
j_call: TRBJ1-3
v_call: TRBV7-9

cdr3_aa: CASSQVVGRESYEQYF
j_call: TRBJ2-7
v_call: TRBV4-2

cdr3_aa: CSALGTGGPMGTEAFF
j_call: TRBJ1-1
v_call: TRBV20-1

cdr3_aa: CATLGVAGASGANVLTF
j_call: TRBJ2-6
v_call: TRBV24-1

cdr3_aa: CASSQDRGTSSSYNEQFF
j_call: TRBJ2-1
v_call: TRBV4-3

cdr3_aa: CASRGAGGPDTQYF
j_call: TRBJ2-3
v_call: TRBV5-1

cdr3_aa: CASSFGHKAPNTQYF
j_call: TRBJ2-3
v_call: TRBV5-1

cdr3_aa: CSARQKRVSYNEQFF
j_call: TRBJ2-1
v_call: TRBV20-1

cdr3_aa: CASSLERQGTDTQYF
j_call: TRBJ2-3
v_call: TRBV5-1